These 8 T cell receptor beta chains were all obtained from the same sample, sequenced in a study of Graves' ophthalmopathy and Graves' hyperthyroidism. From RNA, the CDR3 regions of TCR beta chains were amplified and sequenced. First-round RT-PCR employed HTBI primers, with a second-round multiplex PCR after it. Each CDR3 protein is one row after TCRdb ran MiXCR on the multiplex PCR reads. Of 150,000 to 200,000 distinct CDR3 sequences in the sample, under 45% are singletons; the top ten hold around 9.3%. Sequencing was carried out using peripheral blood. All receptors come from a man between 25 and 39 years old with Graves' ophthalmopathy.

V and J are TRBV27 and TRBJ1-1; D gene unclear. The V end lost 6 bases, the J end lost 4 bases, and 12 bases lay between the germline ends. This CDR3 is 13 amino acids long. The germline gives CDR1 MNHEY, CDR2 SMNVEV (reference sequence). The CDR3 region has the DNA TGTGCCAGCAGCTTAGCGCAGACCACTGAAGCTTTCTTT. Its protein product is CASSLAQTTEAFF.

This clonotype was picked up many times. The chain couples TRBV5-1 to TRBJ2-7, with 7 bases that match TRBD1. CDR1 is SGHRS and CDR2 is YFSETQ in the germline V gene. CDR3 length equals 16 residues. V lost 1 base to trimming and J lost 0 bases; unmatched junction nucleotides: 7. The CDR3 protein is CASSLIPRDSSYEQYF. CDR3 nucleotides: TGCGCCAGCAGCTTGATCCCCCGGGACAGCTCCTACGAGCAGTACTTC. Looking up the rest from reference TRBV5-1 and TRBJ2-7 gives the full variable domain: KAGVTQTPRYLIKTRGQQVTLSCSPISGHRSVSWYQQTPGQGLQFLFEYFSETQRNKGNFPGRFSGRQFSNSRSEMNVSTLELGDSALYLCASSLIPRDSSYEQYFGPGTRLTVT.

This clonotype was counted many times. J is TRBJ2-5 and V is TRBV30; D perhaps matches TRBD1 (6 bases). This CDR3 spans 13 amino acids. The germline V gene encodes CDR1 GTSNPN and CDR2 SVGIG (reference sequence). The germline V and J ends were trimmed by 2 bases and 5 bases, with 12 bases remaining between them. CDR3: CAWSSRGGETQYF. CDR3 nucleotide sequence: TGTGCCTGGAGTTCCAGGGGCGGCGAGACCCAGTACTTC.

The table lists this clonotype with many counts. The rearrangement joins TRBV5-1 to TRBJ2-7, with 7 bases identical to TRBD1. After removal of 3 bases from V and 2 bases from J, the junction contained 8 bases not matched to a gene. CDR1 SGHRS and CDR2 YFSETQ come from the germline V gene. The CDR3 has 15 residues. CDR3 protein: CASSSWDSRAYEQYF. The DNA of the CDR3 is TGCGCCAGCAGCTCATGGGACAGCAGAGCCTACGAGCAGTACTTC.

This clonotype has ten or more counts. The chain combines TRBV7-2 with TRBJ2-2; D uncertain. Germline lookup yields CDR1 SGHTA and CDR2 FQGNSA. Trimming cost V 3 bases and J 0 bases, with 8 bases left between them. This CDR3 region has 15 residues. The DNA for the CDR3 is TGTGCCAGCAGCTTGGGCAGCGCGAACACCGGGGAGCTGTTTTTT. Translated, it gives CASSLGSANTGELFF.

The chain recombines TRBV28 with TRBJ2-7, with 9 bases fitting TRBD2. The CDR3 totals 16 residues. The germline CDR1 and CDR2 sequences are MDHEN and SYDVKM. Germline trimming cut 6 bases from V and 3 bases from J; bases unmatched to any gene: 12. The CDR3 loop reads CASSFTPAAGGYEQYF. The CDR3 DNA is TGTGCCAGCAGCTTCACCCCCGCAGCGGGAGGCTACGAGCAGTACTTC. The complete variable domain, with remaining parts taken from reference TRBV28 and TRBJ2-7, reads DVKVTQSSRYLVKRTGEKVFLECVQDMDHENMFWYRQDPGLGLRLIYFSYDVKMKEKGDIPEGYSVSREKKERFSLILESASTNQTSMYLCASSFTPAAGGYEQYFGPGTRLTVT.

This clonotype was counted between two and nine times. V and J are TRBV12-3 or TRBV12-4 and TRBJ1-1, with no clear D. This CDR3 comprises 12 residues. Trimming shortened V by 4 bases and J by 5 bases, and 8 bases separated the two germline ends. CDR3 protein: CASSSEVTEAFF. In DNA, the CDR3 is TGTGCCAGCAGTTCCGAGGTTACTGAAGCTTTCTTT.

This clonotype is a singleton in its sample. A much larger clone lies a single base off, so this may be a read error. The chain couples TRBV12-3 or TRBV12-4 to TRBJ1-5; 7 bases are a match to TRBD1. CDR3 size: 15 residues. V dropped 4 bases and J dropped 4; count of bases not matched to a gene: 7. The CDR3 DNA sequence: TGTGCCAGCAGTTCGGACAGGACGGGAAATCAGCCCCAGCATTTT. It is translated as CASSSDRTGNQPQHF.